A single sample is the source of the 17 T cell receptor beta chains below, sequenced in a study of T cell responses to AZD1222 COVID-19 vaccine. The repertoire was sequenced with immunoSEQ multiplex PCR; TCRdb's copy has only in-frame clones and lacks some. Found here are some 80,000 clones, more than 70% of them singletons; the top ten hold 9% to 10%. Sequencing was performed on peripheral blood, taken 28 days after the second dose of the MenACWY control vaccine. The receptor set was obtained from an adult who received the MenACWY meningococcal vaccine as a control.

V usage is TRBV7-2 and J usage is TRBJ2-2, with D unresolved. Trimming removed 6 bases at V and 2 bases at J, with 10 bases between. The CDR3 loop spans 14 amino acids. Germline assignment: CDR1 SGHTA and CDR2 FQGNSA. The CDR3 reads CASRPSSNTGELFF. The CDR3 bases are TGTGCCAGCAGGCCCAGCTCCAACACCGGGGAGCTGTTTTTT. Supplemented by reference TRBV7-2 and TRBJ2-2, the full variable domain reads GAGVSQSPSNKVTEKGKDVELRCDPISGHTALYWYRQSLGQGLEFLIYFQGNSAPDKSGLPSDRFSAERTGGSVSTLTIQRTQQEDSAVYLCASRPSSNTGELFFGEGSRLTVL.

The gene calls are TRBV30 and TRBJ1-3; 8 bases are a match to TRBD1. The junction had 5 bases not matched to a gene; V was cut back by 5 bases and J by 2 bases. CDR1 and CDR2 (germline): GTSNPN, SVGIG (reference sequence). The CDR3 is made up of 14 amino acids. The CDR3 DNA follows: TGTGCCTGGGATACAGGGGGAGCTGGAAACACCATATATTTT. It specifies CAWDTGGAGNTIYF.

The chain couples TRBV3-1 (or the pseudogene TRBV3-2) to TRBJ1-1; 7 nucleotides match TRBD1. From germline, CDR1 is LGHDT and CDR2 YNNKEL (reference sequence). The V gene end was trimmed by 1 base and the J gene end by 10 bases; junction bases not matched to a gene: 6. This CDR3 is 13 amino acids long. This CDR3 reads CASSQGKDRVAFF. The CDR3 region has the DNA TGTGCCAGCAGCCAAGGCAAAGACAGGGTAGCTTTCTTT.

The chain combines TRBV7-9 with TRBJ1-2, with D uncertain. Germline CDR1 reads SEHNR; CDR2 reads FQNEAQ (reference sequence). The germline V and J ends were trimmed by 6 bases and 6 bases, with 11 bases remaining between them. The CDR3 consists of 12 residues. Written as DNA, the CDR3 is TGTGCCAGCAGGGCGAATTCCAATGGCTACACCTTC. This translates into CASRANSNGYTF.

This clone was seen once. The rearrangement joins TRBV28 to TRBJ1-3; D gene ambiguous. The length of the CDR3 is 16 residues. Germline V gene sequence: CDR1 MDHEN, CDR2 SYDVKM. V was trimmed by 3 bases and J by 0 bases, leaving 12 bases between them. The CDR3 bases are TGTGCCAGCAGTTTTGGGCAGCTATACTCTGGAAACACCATATATTTT. Residues: CASSFGQLYSGNTIYF.

This chain uses TRBV7-2 with TRBJ2-7, with 11 bases matching TRBD2. Germline V CDR1 and CDR2: SGHTA, FQGNSA. V lost 3 bases and J lost 1; bases outside the gene matches: 2. This CDR3 contains 15 residues. The DNA of the CDR3 is TGTGCCAGCAGCTTCGGACTAGCGGGTTCCTACGAGCAGTACTTC. Translated, it gives CASSFGLAGSYEQYF. Combining the CDR3 with reference TRBV7-2 and TRBJ2-7 gives the whole variable domain GAGVSQSPSNKVTEKGKDVELRCDPISGHTALYWYRQSLGQGLEFLIYFQGNSAPDKSGLPSDRFSAERTGGSVSTLTIQRTQQEDSAVYLCASSFGLAGSYEQYFGPGTRLTVT.

The chain recombines TRBV4-1 with TRBJ1-2; TRBD1 matches 8 bases. The CDR3 is 15 amino acids. The junction had 3 bases not matched to a gene; V was cut back by 1 base and J by 2 bases. CDR1 MGHRA and CDR2 YSYEKL come from the germline V gene. CDR3 in DNA: TGCGCCAGCAGCCAAGGGCGACAGGGGAACTATGGCTACACCTTC. It specifies CASSQGRQGNYGYTF.

J is TRBJ1-5 and V is TRBV7-8; 11 bases fit TRBD1. V gave up 2 bases and J gave up 5 bases; unmatched junction bases: 5. CDR1 is SGHVS and CDR2 is FQNEAQ in the germline V gene. The CDR3 runs to 16 residues. The CDR3: CASSLIRTGGYQPQHF. The CDR3, as DNA: TGTGCCAGCAGCTTAATTAGGACAGGGGGCTATCAGCCCCAGCATTTT.

V is TRBV27 and J is TRBJ1-5; D not certain. Between the trimmed V and J ends, which lost 7 bases and 6 bases, there was a span of 10 bases. CDR1 is MNHEY and CDR2 is SMNVEV in the germline V gene (reference sequence). The CDR3 is made up of 12 amino acids. The CDR3 here is CASKSGGQPQHF. The CDR3 nucleotides are TGTGCCAGCAAATCGGGAGGTCAGCCCCAGCATTTT.

The chain has TRBV9 and TRBJ2-5, with a possible D match to TRBD2 (5 bases). Trimming shortened V by 0 bases and J by 5 bases, and 14 bases separated the two germline ends. The CDR3 consists of 15 residues. Germline lookup yields CDR1 SGDLS and CDR2 YYNGEE. CDR3 in amino acids: CASSVDGYPGETQYF. The CDR3 DNA is TGTGCCAGCAGCGTAGATGGATACCCGGGGGAGACCCAGTACTTC.

There are a few counts of this clone. The chain links TRBV5-6 to TRBJ1-1; no clear D. V was cut by 0 bases and J by 5 bases, with 14 bases left in between. Germline loops: CDR1 SGHDT, CDR2 YYEEEE. The CDR3 is made up of 15 amino acids. DNA of the CDR3: TGTGCCAGCAGCTTGGTTGCTAAACCTGAGACTGAAGCTTTCTTT. As protein: CASSLVAKPETEAFF. Based on the CDR3 plus reference TRBV5-6 and TRBJ1-1, the full variable domain is DAGVTQSPTHLIKTRGQQVTLRCSPKSGHDTVSWYQQALGQGPQFIFQYYEEEERQRGNFPDRFSGHQFPNYSSELNVNALLLGDSALYLCASSLVAKPETEAFFGQGTRLTVV.

The chain uses TRBV19 and TRBJ2-1; a weak D match, TRBD1 (5 bases). This CDR3 spans 15 amino acids. V was clipped by 6 bases and J by 0 bases, with 12 bases between them. Per the germline V gene, CDR1 is LNHDA and CDR2 is SQIVND (reference sequence). The CDR3: CASRDSPSSYNEQFF. CDR3 DNA sequence: TGTGCCAGTAGAGACAGTCCTAGCTCCTACAATGAGCAGTTCTTC.

The genes are TRBV2 and TRBJ2-1; 8 bases match TRBD1. V lost 5 bases and J lost 10; bases outside the gene matches: 7. CDR1 SNHLY and CDR2 FYNNEI come from the germline V gene. CDR3 length: 13 amino acids. Here the CDR3 reads CASSPDRAREQFF. For the CDR3, the DNA is TGTGCCAGCAGTCCGGACAGGGCGAGAGAGCAGTTCTTC.

The chain recombines TRBV18 with TRBJ2-7, with no clear D. The CDR3 is 11 residues long. V was cut by 6 bases and J by 3 bases, with 6 bases left in between. The germline V gene has CDR1 KGHSH and CDR2 LQKENI. The CDR3 coding sequence is TGTGCCAGCTCTACCAACTACGAGCAGTACTTC. Translation: CASSTNYEQYF.

J is TRBJ2-1 and V is TRBV6-5, with TRBD1 identical over 8 bases. The J segment lost 3 bases and the V segment lost 5 bases, leaving 6 bases of the junction unmatched. This CDR3 has 15 amino acids. The germline CDR1 and CDR2 sequences are MNHEY and SVGAGI. The CDR3 nucleotides read TGTGCCAGCAGTCCCACAGGGGGAAACTACAATGAGCAGTTCTTC. It encodes CASSPTGGNYNEQFF.

This chain links TRBV5-1 with TRBJ1-1, with D perhaps matching TRBD1 (5 bases). CDR3 length: 17 residues. Germline V gene sequence: CDR1 SGHRS, CDR2 YFSETQ. V was trimmed by 4 bases and J by 0 bases, leaving 19 bases between them. The CDR3 DNA reads TGCGCCAGCAGCGAGAGAGTCGGGGGACTGCTGAACACTGAAGCTTTCTTT. Translation: CASSERVGGLLNTEAFF.

The V call is TRBV7-2, the J call TRBJ1-2; the D is unclear. Germline-derived CDR1 and CDR2 are SGHTA and FQGNSA. V lost 3 bases and J lost 2, with 7 bases in between. The CDR3 extends over 13 amino acids. CDR3: CASSFLGNYGYTF. The CDR3 bases are TGTGCCAGCAGCTTTTTAGGGAACTATGGCTACACCTTC.